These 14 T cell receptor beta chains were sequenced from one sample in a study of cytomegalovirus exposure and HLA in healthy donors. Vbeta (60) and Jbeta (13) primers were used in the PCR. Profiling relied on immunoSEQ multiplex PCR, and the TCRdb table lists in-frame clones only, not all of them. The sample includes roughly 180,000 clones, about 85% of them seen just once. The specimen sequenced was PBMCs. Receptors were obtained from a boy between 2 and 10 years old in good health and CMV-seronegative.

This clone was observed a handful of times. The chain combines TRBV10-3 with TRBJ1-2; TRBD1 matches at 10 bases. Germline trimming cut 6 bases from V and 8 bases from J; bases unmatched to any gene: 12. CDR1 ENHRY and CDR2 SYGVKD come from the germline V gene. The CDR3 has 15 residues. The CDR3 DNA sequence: TGTGCCATCAGGGAAGCCGGGACAGGGGACAGCGGCTACACCTTC. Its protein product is CAIREAGTGDSGYTF.

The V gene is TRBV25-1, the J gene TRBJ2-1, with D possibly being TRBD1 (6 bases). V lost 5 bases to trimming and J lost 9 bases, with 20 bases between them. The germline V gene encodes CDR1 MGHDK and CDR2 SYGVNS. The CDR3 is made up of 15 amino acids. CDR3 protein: CASSSWRTASGEQFF. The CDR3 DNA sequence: TGTGCCAGCAGTTCCTGGCGGACAGCATCAGGTGAGCAGTTCTTC.

The DNA for the CDR3 is TGCGCCAGCAGCTTGGGGACTAGCGGGAGGTCAGATACGCAGTATTTT. It encodes CASSLGTSGRSDTQYF. This chain connects TRBV5-1 to TRBJ2-3; TRBD2 matches 14 bases. Germline V gene lookup returns CDR1 SGHRS and CDR2 YFSETQ. After removal of 0 bases from V and 4 bases from J, the junction contained 1 base not matched to a gene. This CDR3 is built from 16 residues.

The CDR3 bases are TGTGCCAGCAGTCTAGGGGGTTCCCAGGGGACAGATACGCAGTATTTT. It yields the protein CASSLGGSQGTDTQYF. The V gene is TRBV27, the J gene TRBJ2-3, with D perhaps TRBD1 (6 bases). Germline CDR1 MNHEY, CDR2 SMNVEV (reference sequence). V lost 5 bases and J 3 bases, leaving 18 bases between the germline ends. The CDR3 loop spans 16 amino acids.

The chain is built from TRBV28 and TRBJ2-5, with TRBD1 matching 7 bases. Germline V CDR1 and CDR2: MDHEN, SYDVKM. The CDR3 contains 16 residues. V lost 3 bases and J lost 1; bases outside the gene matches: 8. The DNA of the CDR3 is TGTGCCAGCAGTTTGAAGGGGACAGCCCTCCAAGAGACCCAGTACTTC. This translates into CASSLKGTALQETQYF.

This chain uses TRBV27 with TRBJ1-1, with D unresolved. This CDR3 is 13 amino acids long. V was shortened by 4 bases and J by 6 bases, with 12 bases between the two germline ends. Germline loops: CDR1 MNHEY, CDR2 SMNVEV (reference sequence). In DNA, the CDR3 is TGTGCCAGCAGTTCGAGGACGGGGTCTGAAGCTTTCTTT. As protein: CASSSRTGSEAFF.

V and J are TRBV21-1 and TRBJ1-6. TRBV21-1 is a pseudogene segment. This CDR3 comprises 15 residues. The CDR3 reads CASSHSPGLCSPLHF. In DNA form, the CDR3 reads TGTGCCAGCAGTCATAGTCCGGGACTATGTTCACCCCTCCACTTT.

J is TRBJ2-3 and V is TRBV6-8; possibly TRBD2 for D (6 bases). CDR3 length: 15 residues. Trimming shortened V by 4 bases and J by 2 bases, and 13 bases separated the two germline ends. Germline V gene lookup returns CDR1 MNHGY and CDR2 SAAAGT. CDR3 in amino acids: CASSFLRENTDTQYF. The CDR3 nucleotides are TGTGCCAGCAGTTTCCTTCGGGAGAACACAGATACGCAGTATTTT.

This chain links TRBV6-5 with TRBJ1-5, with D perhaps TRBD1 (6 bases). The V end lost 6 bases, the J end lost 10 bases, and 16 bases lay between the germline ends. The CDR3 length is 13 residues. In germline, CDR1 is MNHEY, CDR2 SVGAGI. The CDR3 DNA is TGTGCCAGCAGACGCGACAGGTTGGATCCCCAGCATTTT. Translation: CASRRDRLDPQHF.

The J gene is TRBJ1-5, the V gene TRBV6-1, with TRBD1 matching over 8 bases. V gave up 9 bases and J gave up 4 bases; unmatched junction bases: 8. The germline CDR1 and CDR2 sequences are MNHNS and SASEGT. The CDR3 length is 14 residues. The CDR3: CASDRGPLNQPQHF. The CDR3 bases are TGTGCCAGTGACAGGGGCCCATTAAATCAGCCCCAGCATTTT.

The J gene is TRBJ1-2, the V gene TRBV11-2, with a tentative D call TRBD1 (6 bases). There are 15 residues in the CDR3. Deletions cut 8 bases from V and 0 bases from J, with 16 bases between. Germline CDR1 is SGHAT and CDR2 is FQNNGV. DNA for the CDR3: TGTGCCAGCCACCCCCTTCAGGGGACTAACTATGGCTACACCTTC. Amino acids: CASHPLQGTNYGYTF.

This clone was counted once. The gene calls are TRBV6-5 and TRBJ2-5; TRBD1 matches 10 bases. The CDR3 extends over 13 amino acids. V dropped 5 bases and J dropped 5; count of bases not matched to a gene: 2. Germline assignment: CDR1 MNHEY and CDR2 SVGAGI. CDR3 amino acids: CASSRQGAETQYF. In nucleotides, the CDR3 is TGTGCCAGCAGTAGACAGGGGGCGGAGACCCAGTACTTC.

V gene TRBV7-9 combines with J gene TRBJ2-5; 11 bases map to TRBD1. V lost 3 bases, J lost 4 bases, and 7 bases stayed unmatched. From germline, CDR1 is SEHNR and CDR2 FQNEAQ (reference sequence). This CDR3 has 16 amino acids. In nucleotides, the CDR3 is TGTGCCAGCAGCTTCCCCGGGACAGGGGGGGGAGAGACCCAGTACTTC. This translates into CASSFPGTGGGETQYF.

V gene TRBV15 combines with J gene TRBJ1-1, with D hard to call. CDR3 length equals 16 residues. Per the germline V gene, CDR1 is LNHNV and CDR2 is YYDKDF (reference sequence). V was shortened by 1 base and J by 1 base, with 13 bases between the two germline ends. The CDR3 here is CATSRGQRATNTEAFF. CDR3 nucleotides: TGTGCCACCAGCAGAGGGCAGCGGGCGACGAACACTGAAGCTTTCTTT.